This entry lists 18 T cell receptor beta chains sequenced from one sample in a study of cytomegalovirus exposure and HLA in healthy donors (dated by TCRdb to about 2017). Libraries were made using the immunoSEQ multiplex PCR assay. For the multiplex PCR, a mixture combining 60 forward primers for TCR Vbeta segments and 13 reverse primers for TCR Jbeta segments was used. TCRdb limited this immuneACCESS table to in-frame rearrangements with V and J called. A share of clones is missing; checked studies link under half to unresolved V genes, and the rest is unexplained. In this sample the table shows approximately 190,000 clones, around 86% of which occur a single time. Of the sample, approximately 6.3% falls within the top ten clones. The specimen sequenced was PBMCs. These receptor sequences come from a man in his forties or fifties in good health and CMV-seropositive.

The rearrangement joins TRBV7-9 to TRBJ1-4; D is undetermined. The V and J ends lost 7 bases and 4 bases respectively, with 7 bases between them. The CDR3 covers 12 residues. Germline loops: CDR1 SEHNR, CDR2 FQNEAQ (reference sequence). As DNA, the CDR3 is TGTGCCAGCATCGGGGTTAATGAAAAACTGTTTTTT. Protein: CASIGVNEKLFF.

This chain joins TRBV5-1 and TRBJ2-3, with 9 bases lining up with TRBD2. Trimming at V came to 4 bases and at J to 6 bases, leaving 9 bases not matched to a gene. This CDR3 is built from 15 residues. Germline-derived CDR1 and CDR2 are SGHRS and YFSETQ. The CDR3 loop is CASSKRLAESDTQYF. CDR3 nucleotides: TGCGCCAGCAGCAAAAGACTAGCGGAATCCGATACGCAGTATTTT. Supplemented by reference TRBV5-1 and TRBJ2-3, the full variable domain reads KAGVTQTPRYLIKTRGQQVTLSCSPISGHRSVSWYQQTPGQGLQFLFEYFSETQRNKGNFPGRFSGRQFSNSRSEMNVSTLELGDSALYLCASSKRLAESDTQYFGPGTRLTVL.

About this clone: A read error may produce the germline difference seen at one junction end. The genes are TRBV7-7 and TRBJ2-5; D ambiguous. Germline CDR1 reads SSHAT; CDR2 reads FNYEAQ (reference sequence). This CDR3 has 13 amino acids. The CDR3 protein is CASSLRVQETQYF. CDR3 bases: TGTGCTAGCAGCTTACGGGTCCAAGAGACCCAGTACTTC.

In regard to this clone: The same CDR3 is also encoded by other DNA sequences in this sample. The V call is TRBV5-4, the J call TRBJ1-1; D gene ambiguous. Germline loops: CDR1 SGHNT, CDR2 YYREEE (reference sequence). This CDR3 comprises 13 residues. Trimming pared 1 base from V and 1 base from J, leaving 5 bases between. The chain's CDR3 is CASSLRGNTEAFF. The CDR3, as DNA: TGTGCCAGCAGCTTGCGAGGGAACACTGAAGCTTTCTTT.

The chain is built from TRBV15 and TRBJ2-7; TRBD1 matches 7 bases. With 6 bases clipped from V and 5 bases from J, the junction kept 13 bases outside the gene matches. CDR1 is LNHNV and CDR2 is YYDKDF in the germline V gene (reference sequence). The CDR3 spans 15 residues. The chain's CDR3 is CATSSTRTGIDEQYF. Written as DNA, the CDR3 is TGTGCCACCAGTTCCACGCGGACAGGAATAGACGAGCAGTACTTC.

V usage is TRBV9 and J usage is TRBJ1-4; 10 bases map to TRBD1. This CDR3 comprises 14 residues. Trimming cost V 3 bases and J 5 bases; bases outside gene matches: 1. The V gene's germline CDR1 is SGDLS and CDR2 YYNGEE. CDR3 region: CASSATGGNEKLFF. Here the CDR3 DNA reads TGTGCCAGCAGCGCGACAGGGGGCAATGAAAAACTGTTTTTT.

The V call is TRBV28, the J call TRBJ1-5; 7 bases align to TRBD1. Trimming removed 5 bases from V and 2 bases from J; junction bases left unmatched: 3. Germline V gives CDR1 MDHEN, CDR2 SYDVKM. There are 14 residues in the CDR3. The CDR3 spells CASSQTGGNQPQHF. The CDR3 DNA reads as TGTGCCAGCAGTCAAACAGGGGGCAATCAGCCCCAGCATTTT.

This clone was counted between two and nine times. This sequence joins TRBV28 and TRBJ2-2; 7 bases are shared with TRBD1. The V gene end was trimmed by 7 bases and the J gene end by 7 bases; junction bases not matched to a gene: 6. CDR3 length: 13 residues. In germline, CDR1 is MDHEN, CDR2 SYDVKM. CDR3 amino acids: CASTDRVGGELFF. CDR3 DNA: TGTGCCAGCACCGACAGGGTAGGCGGGGAGCTGTTTTTT.

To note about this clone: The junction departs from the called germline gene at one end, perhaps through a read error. The CDR3 region is CASSSDQYWGAVF. The CDR3 coding sequence is TGTGCCAGCAGCTCAGACCAGTATTGGGGAGCTGTTTTT. This chain links TRBV7-9 with TRBJ2-2; D might be TRBD2 (5 bases). The CDR3 spans 13 residues. Germline V gene data show CDR1 as SEHNR and CDR2 as FQNEAQ (reference sequence). The entire variable domain, with the rest obtained from reference TRBV7-9 and TRBJ2-2, is as follows: DTGVSQNPRHKITKRGQNVTFRCDPISEHNRLYWYRQTLGQGPEFLTYFQNEAQLEKSRLLSDRFSAERPKGSFSTLEIQRTEQGDSAMYLCASSSDQYWGAVFGEGSRLTVL.

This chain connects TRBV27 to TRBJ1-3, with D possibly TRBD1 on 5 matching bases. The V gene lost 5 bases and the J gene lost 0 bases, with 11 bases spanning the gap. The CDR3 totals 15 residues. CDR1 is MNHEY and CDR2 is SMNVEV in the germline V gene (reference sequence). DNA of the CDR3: TGTGCCAGCAGTCCCCGGGGGGACTCTGGAAACACCATATATTTT. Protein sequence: CASSPRGDSGNTIYF.

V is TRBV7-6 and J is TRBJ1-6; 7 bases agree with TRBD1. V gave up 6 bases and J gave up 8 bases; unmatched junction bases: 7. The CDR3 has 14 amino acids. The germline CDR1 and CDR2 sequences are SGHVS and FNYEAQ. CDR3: CASSPRGEYSPLHF. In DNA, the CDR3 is TGTGCCAGCAGTCCCAGGGGGGAGTATTCACCCCTCCACTTT.

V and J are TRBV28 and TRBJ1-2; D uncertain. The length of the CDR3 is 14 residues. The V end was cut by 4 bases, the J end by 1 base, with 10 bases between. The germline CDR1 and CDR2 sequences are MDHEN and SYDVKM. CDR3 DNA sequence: TGTGCCAGCAGTTGGCCCGGGGTTAACTATGGCTACACCTTC. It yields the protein CASSWPGVNYGYTF.

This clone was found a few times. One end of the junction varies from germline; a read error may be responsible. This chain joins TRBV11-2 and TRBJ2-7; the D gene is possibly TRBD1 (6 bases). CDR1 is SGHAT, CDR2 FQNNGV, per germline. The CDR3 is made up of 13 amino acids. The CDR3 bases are TGTGCCAGCAGCGTAGACAGGATGGGCGAGCAGTACTTC. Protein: CASSVDRMGEQYF. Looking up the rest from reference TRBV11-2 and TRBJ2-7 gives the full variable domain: EAGVAQSPRYKIIEKRQSVAFWCNPISGHATLYWYQQILGQGPKLLIQFQNNGVVDDSQLPKDRFSAERLKGVDSTLKIQPAKLEDSAVYLCASSVDRMGEQYFGPGTRLTVT.

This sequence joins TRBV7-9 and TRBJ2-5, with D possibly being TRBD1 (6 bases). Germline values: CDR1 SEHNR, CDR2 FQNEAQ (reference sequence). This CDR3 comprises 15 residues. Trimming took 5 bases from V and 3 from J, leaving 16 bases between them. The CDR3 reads CASSVPYRAKETQYF. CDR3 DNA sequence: TGTGCCAGCAGCGTCCCGTACAGGGCCAAAGAGACCCAGTACTTC.

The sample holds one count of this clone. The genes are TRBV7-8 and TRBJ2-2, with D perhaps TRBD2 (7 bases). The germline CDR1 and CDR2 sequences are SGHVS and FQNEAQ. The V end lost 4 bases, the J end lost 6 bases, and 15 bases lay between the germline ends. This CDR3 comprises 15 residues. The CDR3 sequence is CASSSRGAVAGELFF. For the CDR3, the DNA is TGTGCCAGCAGCTCTCGGGGGGCGGTTGCCGGGGAGCTGTTTTTT.

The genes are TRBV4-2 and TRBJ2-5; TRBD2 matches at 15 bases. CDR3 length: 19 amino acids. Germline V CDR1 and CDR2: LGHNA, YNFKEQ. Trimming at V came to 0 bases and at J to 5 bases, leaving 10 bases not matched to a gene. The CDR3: CASSQDSPGLAGGSETQYF. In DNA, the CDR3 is TGTGCCAGCAGCCAAGACAGCCCGGGACTAGCGGGGGGTAGTGAGACCCAGTACTTC.

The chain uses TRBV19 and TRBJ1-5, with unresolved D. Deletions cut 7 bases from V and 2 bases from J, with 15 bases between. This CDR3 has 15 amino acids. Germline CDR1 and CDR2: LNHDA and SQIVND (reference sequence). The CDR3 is CASTQSGYGNQPQHF. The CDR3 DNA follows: TGTGCCAGTACCCAGAGCGGGTACGGCAATCAGCCCCAGCATTTT.

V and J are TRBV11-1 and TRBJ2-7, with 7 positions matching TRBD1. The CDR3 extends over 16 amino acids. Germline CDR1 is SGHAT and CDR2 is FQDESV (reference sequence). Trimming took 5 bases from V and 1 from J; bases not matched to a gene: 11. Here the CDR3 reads CASSTRRDSISYEQYF. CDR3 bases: TGTGCCAGCAGCACGCGCCGGGACAGTATATCCTACGAGCAGTACTTC.